Below are 7 T cell receptor beta chains sequenced from a single sample in a study of blood T cell repertoires in COVID-19. Profiled with immunoSEQ multiplex PCR; TCRdb holds only in-frame clones, not every one. The sample lists roughly 170,000 clones; about 86% were seen once. Sequencing was carried out using peripheral blood. The receptors derive from a woman aged 70-85 years with COVID-19, enrolled during active disease.

J is TRBJ2-3 and V is TRBV5-1; 8 bases map to TRBD1. Germline-derived CDR1 and CDR2 are SGHRS and YFSETQ. With V trimmed by 3 bases and J by 5 bases, 8 bases remained unmatched. The CDR3 totals 15 residues. This chain's CDR3 is CASSSTGARQDTQYF. The CDR3 DNA sequence: TGCGCCAGCAGCTCGACAGGGGCTAGGCAAGATACGCAGTATTTT.

The chain carries TRBV15 and TRBJ2-1, with TRBD2 matching 7 bases. With 1 base clipped from V and 9 bases from J, the junction kept 3 bases outside the gene matches. Germline V lookup: CDR1 LNHNV, CDR2 YYDKDF (reference sequence). This CDR3 comprises 13 residues. CDR3: CATSRGGRVEQFF. The CDR3 DNA reads as TGTGCCACCAGCAGAGGCGGGAGAGTTGAGCAGTTCTTC.

J is TRBJ1-5 and V is TRBV28; D perhaps matches TRBD1 (5 bases). Germline V gene sequence: CDR1 MDHEN, CDR2 SYDVKM. Deletions cut 7 bases from V and 3 bases from J, with 16 bases between. The CDR3 runs 15 residues. The CDR3 reads CASTLPAGINQPQHF. CDR3 nucleotides: TGTGCCAGCACTCTACCCGCAGGGATCAATCAGCCCCAGCATTTT. The full variable domain, in which reference TRBV28 and TRBJ1-5 provide the parts outside the CDR3, is DVKVTQSSRYLVKRTGEKVFLECVQDMDHENMFWYRQDPGLGLRLIYFSYDVKMKEKGDIPEGYSVSREKKERFSLILESASTNQTSMYLCASTLPAGINQPQHFGDGTRLSIL.

J is TRBJ2-7 and V is TRBV18; tentative D call: TRBD2 (6 bases). V was shortened by 4 bases and J by 3 bases, with 16 bases between the two germline ends. The CDR3 is 15 residues long. Germline CDR1 KGHSH, CDR2 LQKENI. The CDR3 protein is CASSHGTEGRYEQYF. The CDR3, as DNA: TGTGCCAGCTCACACGGGACTGAGGGACGCTACGAGCAGTACTTC.

This clone was seen only once. This chain joins TRBV18 and TRBJ2-3; D perhaps matches TRBD2 (6 bases). V lost 1 base, J lost 0 bases, and 8 bases lay in between. This CDR3 is 15 amino acids long. Looked up from germline, CDR1 is KGHSH and CDR2 is LQKENI. CDR3 DNA: TGTGCCAGCTCACCACTCGGGAGAAGCACAGATACGCAGTATTTT. This sequence encodes CASSPLGRSTDTQYF.

The chain employs TRBV9 and TRBJ2-7, with 8 bases aligning to TRBD2. The CDR3 covers 15 residues. Germline CDR1 SGDLS, CDR2 YYNGEE. J was trimmed by 5 bases and V by 0 bases; bases with no gene match: 7. CDR3 in amino acids: CASSVGPGGRDEQYF. In DNA, the CDR3 is TGTGCCAGCAGCGTAGGGCCGGGAGGGCGAGACGAGCAGTACTTC.

The chain has TRBV28 and TRBJ1-2; D not resolved. The CDR3 loop spans 15 amino acids. Germline CDR1 is MDHEN and CDR2 is SYDVKM. Trimming stripped 1 base from V and 1 base from J, with 10 bases between. The CDR3 DNA follows: TGTGCCAGCAGTTTATTGGGAGTGATTAACTATGGCTACACCTTC. Amino acid sequence: CASSLLGVINYGYTF.